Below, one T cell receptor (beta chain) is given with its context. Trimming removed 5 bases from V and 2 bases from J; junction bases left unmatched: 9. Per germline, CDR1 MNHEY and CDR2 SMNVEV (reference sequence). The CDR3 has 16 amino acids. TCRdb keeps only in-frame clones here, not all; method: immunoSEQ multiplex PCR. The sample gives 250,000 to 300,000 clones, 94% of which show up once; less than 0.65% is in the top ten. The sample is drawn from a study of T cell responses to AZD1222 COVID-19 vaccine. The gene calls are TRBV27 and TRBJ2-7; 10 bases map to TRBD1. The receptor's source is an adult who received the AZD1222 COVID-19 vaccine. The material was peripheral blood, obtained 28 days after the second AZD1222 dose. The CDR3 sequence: CASSETGGNPTYEQYF. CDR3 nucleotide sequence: TGTGCCAGCAGTGAGACAGGGGGCAACCCCACCTACGAGCAGTACTTC.